These 16 T cell receptor beta chains came from one sample sequenced in a study of T cell responses to AZD1222 COVID-19 vaccine. Assay used: immunoSEQ multiplex PCR; TCRdb lists only in-frame clones, some missing. The sample holds more than 150,000 clones, approximately 91% seen once. Sequenced material: peripheral blood, taken on day 0 of AZD1222 vaccination. These receptors all come from an adult in good health.

The V and J genes are TRBV11-2 and TRBJ2-2; tentatively, D is TRBD2 (5 bases). Trimming removed 6 bases from V and 7 bases from J, with 15 bases in between. Looked up from germline, CDR1 is SGHAT and CDR2 is FQNNGV. This CDR3 has 14 residues. The CDR3 nucleotides read TGTGCCAGCAGTCCGGGATTCGGCATCGGGGAGCTGTTTTTT. This codes for CASSPGFGIGELFF. Complete variable domain (other parts from reference TRBV11-2 and TRBJ2-2): EAGVAQSPRYKIIEKRQSVAFWCNPISGHATLYWYQQILGQGPKLLIQFQNNGVVDDSQLPKDRFSAERLKGVDSTLKIQPAKLEDSAVYLCASSPGFGIGELFFGEGSRLTVL.

The chain joins TRBV11-2 to TRBJ2-4, with 7 bases fitting TRBD1. The CDR3 has 14 amino acids. Looked up from germline, CDR1 is SGHAT and CDR2 is FQNNGV. J gave up 7 bases and V 5 bases, and 8 bases lay outside the gene matches. The CDR3 here is CASSQTGSGNIQYF. Written as DNA, the CDR3 is TGTGCCAGCAGCCAGACAGGGAGTGGGAACATTCAGTACTTC.

The rearrangement uses TRBV18 and TRBJ2-3; D remains ambiguous. Trimming removed 2 bases from V and 4 bases from J, with 10 bases in between. CDR1 is KGHSH, CDR2 LQKENI, per germline. The CDR3 loop spans 14 amino acids. CDR3 sequence reads: CASSPVSGADTQYF. The DNA for the CDR3 is TGTGCCAGCTCACCAGTTTCGGGTGCAGATACGCAGTATTTT.

The chain employs TRBV19 and TRBJ1-1; weak D call: TRBD1 (6 bases). Germline V gene lookup returns CDR1 LNHDA and CDR2 SQIVND (reference sequence). V lost 5 bases to trimming and J lost 5 bases, with 9 bases between them. The CDR3 is made up of 12 amino acids. The CDR3 coding sequence is TGTGCCAGTAGTGTACAGGGTACTGAAGCTTTCTTT. It translates to CASSVQGTEAFF.

This chain uses TRBV6-2 or TRBV6-3 with TRBJ2-7, with 8 nucleotides matching TRBD1. The junction had 6 bases not matched to a gene; V was cut back by 5 bases and J by 0 bases. Germline V gene lookup returns CDR1 MNHEY and CDR2 SVGEGT. This CDR3 comprises 15 residues. In DNA, the CDR3 is TGTGCCAGCAGTGGAAACAGGGGGAACTCCTACGAGCAGTACTTC. Protein: CASSGNRGNSYEQYF.

DNA of the CDR3: TGTGCCAGCAGCCAAGGGGCAGGTCGGGGCAATCAGCCCCAGCATTTT. This gives the protein CASSQGAGRGNQPQHF. The chain couples TRBV3-1 (or the pseudogene TRBV3-2) to TRBJ1-5, with D unresolved. The CDR3 has 16 residues. Germline V gives CDR1 LGHDT, CDR2 YNNKEL (reference sequence). Trimming left V 1 base short and J 2 bases short, with 12 bases between.

This clone occurred a few times. V and J are TRBV19 and TRBJ2-7; no clear D. The CDR3 runs to 15 residues. Trimming took 2 bases from V and 2 from J, leaving 13 bases between them. CDR1 LNHDA and CDR2 SQIVND come from the germline V gene (reference sequence). DNA for the CDR3: TGTGCCAGTAGTATATCCTTTGGACCTACCTACGAGCAGTACTTC. This gives the protein CASSISFGPTYEQYF.

The chain joins TRBV18 to TRBJ1-1, with D possibly matching TRBD1 (6 bases). Deletions cut 0 bases from V and 0 bases from J, with 14 bases between. This CDR3 comprises 17 residues. Per germline, CDR1 KGHSH and CDR2 LQKENI. The CDR3 nucleotides read TGTGCCAGCTCACCACCAGGGACAAATACACTGAACACTGAAGCTTTCTTT. It yields the protein CASSPPGTNTLNTEAFF.

The CDR3 spells CASSLGQLNTGELFF. CDR3 sequence (DNA): TGTGCCAGCAGCTTGGGGCAGTTGAACACCGGGGAGCTGTTTTTT. The chain recombines TRBV5-5 with TRBJ2-2; the D is unclear. CDR1 is SGHKS, CDR2 YYEKEE, per germline (reference sequence). The CDR3 covers 15 residues. V lost 0 bases, J lost 1 base, and 7 bases lay in between.

This chain joins TRBV18 and TRBJ1-1; TRBD1 is a possible D gene (5 bases). The ends were cut back, 6 bases at V and 6 bases at J, with 23 bases in the middle. The CDR3 is 16 residues long. Looked up from germline, CDR1 is KGHSH and CDR2 is LQKENI. Written as DNA, the CDR3 is TGTGCCAGCTCTCCTAGGGCCGGGGGTGAATTGGCTGAAGCTTTCTTT. This encodes CASSPRAGGELAEAFF. Together with reference TRBV18 and TRBJ1-1, the CDR3 gives the full variable domain: NAGVMQNPRHLVRRRGQEARLRCSPMKGHSHVYWYRQLPEEGLKFMVYLQKENIIDESGMPKERFSAEFPKEGPSILRIQQVVRGDSAAYFCASSPRAGGELAEAFFGQGTRLTVV.

The rearrangement joins TRBV5-6 to TRBJ1-2; tentatively, D is TRBD1 (5 bases). The germline CDR1 and CDR2 sequences are SGHDT and YYEEEE. The CDR3 runs to 12 residues. V was trimmed by 2 bases and J by 6 bases, leaving 8 bases between them. CDR3 in amino acids: CASSFLTDGYTF. In nucleotides, the CDR3 is TGTGCCAGCAGCTTTCTGACAGATGGCTACACCTTC. Drawing the rest from reference TRBV5-6 and TRBJ1-2, the complete variable domain is DAGVTQSPTHLIKTRGQQVTLRCSPKSGHDTVSWYQQALGQGPQFIFQYYEEEERQRGNFPDRFSGHQFPNYSSELNVNALLLGDSALYLCASSFLTDGYTFGSGTRLTVV.

V is TRBV10-3 and J is TRBJ1-2; 9 positions match TRBD1. CDR1 is ENHRY and CDR2 is SYGVKD in the germline V gene. This CDR3 comprises 15 residues. V shed 6 bases and J 3 bases; nucleotides not matched to a gene: 8. The CDR3 nucleotides are TGTGCCATCAGCCAAGCGAGACAGGGGGACTATGGCTACACCTTC. This sequence encodes CAISQARQGDYGYTF.

The gene calls are TRBV7-9 and TRBJ2-7, with D perhaps matching TRBD2 (5 bases). The length of the CDR3 is 13 residues. Between the trimmed V and J ends, which lost 3 bases and 6 bases, there was a span of 12 bases. Germline loops: CDR1 SEHNR, CDR2 FQNEAQ (reference sequence). CDR3 in DNA: TGTGCCAGCAGCTTGTACGAGAGGGTCGAGCAGTACTTC. Amino acid sequence: CASSLYERVEQYF.

This clone has more than one count but fewer than ten. The chain combines TRBV2 with TRBJ2-7; 9 positions match TRBD2. The CDR3 contains 14 residues. The germline CDR1 and CDR2 sequences are SNHLY and FYNNEI. The trim removed 1 base at V and 6 bases at J, leaving 4 bases unmatched. The CDR3 DNA reads TGTGCCAGCAGTGAAGGTAGCGGGAGCCGCGAGCAGTACTTC. Protein: CASSEGSGSREQYF. Drawing the rest from reference TRBV2 and TRBJ2-7, the complete variable domain is EPEVTQTPSHQVTQMGQEVILRCVPISNHLYFYWYRQILGQKVEFLVSFYNNEISEKSEIFDDQFSVERPDGSNFTLKIRSTKLEDSAMYFCASSEGSGSREQYFGPGTRLTVT.

V gene TRBV19 combines with J gene TRBJ1-2; TRBD1 aligns across 9 bases. Germline assignment: CDR1 LNHDA and CDR2 SQIVND (reference sequence). Germline trimming cut 7 bases from V and 4 bases from J; bases unmatched to any gene: 19. CDR3 size: 18 residues. CDR3 sequence: CASIAWSGQGSSSYGYTF. The CDR3 bases are TGTGCCAGTATTGCTTGGTCGGGACAGGGTTCTTCGTCCTATGGCTACACCTTC.

The V call is TRBV5-4, the J call TRBJ1-5; 9 positions match TRBD1. The CDR3 covers 14 residues. The V and J ends lost 7 bases and 4 bases, in that order; junction bases with no gene match: 6. Germline-derived CDR1 and CDR2 are SGHNT and YYREEE (reference sequence). CDR3 protein: CASQKGQGNQPQHF. The CDR3, as DNA: TGTGCCAGCCAGAAGGGACAGGGAAATCAGCCCCAGCATTTT.